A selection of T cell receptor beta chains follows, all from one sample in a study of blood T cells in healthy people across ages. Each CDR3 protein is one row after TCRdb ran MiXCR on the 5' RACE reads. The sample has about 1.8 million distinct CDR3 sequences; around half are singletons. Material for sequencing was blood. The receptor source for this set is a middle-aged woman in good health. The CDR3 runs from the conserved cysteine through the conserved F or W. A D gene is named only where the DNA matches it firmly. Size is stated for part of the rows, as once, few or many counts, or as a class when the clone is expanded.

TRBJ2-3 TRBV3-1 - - CASSQDPVSTDTQYF TGTGCCAGCAGCCAAGATCCGGTAAGCACAGATACGCAGTATTTT
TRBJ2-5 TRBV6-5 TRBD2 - CASSWTSGGPVETQYF TGTGCCAGCAGTTGGACTAGCGGGGGGCCGGTAGAGACCCAGTACTTC
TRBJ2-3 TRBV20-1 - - CSASRGTDTDTQYF TGCAGTGCTAGCAGAGGGACCGACACAGATACGCAGTATTTT
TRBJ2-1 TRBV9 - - CASSVVSLSYNEQFF TGTGCCAGCAGCGTAGTTTCCCTCTCCTACAATGAGCAGTTCTTC
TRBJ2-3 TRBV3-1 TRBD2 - CASSRMLLLAGRDTQYF TGTGCCAGCAGCCGGATGTTGTTACTAGCGGGGAGAGATACGCAGTATTTT
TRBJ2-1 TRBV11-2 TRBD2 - CASSPLAGGYIRFF TGTGCCAGCAGCCCACTAGCGGGGGGGTACATTCGGTTCTTC
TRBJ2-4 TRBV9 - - CASSPGTTRLAKNIQYF TGTGCCAGCAGCCCCGGGACGACACGCCTGGCCAAAAACATTCAGTACTTC
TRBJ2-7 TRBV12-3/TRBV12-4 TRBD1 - CASSLWGRGREQYF TGTGCCAGCAGTTTATGGGGCAGGGGGCGCGAGCAGTACTTC
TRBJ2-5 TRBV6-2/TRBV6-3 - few CASSYSPDSIGTQYF TGTGCCAGCAGTTACTCCCCAGACAGCATCGGGACCCAGTACTTC
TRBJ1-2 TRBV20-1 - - CSAPAGADGYTF TGCAGTGCCCCTGCGGGGGCCGACGGCTACACCTTC
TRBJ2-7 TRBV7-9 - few CASSLPQGNYEQYF TGTGCCAGCAGCTTACCTCAGGGGAACTACGAGCAGTACTTC
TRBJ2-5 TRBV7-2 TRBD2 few CASRQNAGLAGETQYF TGTGCCAGCAGACAGAACGCGGGACTAGCAGGAGAGACCCAGTACTTC
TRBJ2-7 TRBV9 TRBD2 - CASNGGESSYEQYF TGTGCTTCTAACGGGGGGGAAAGCTCCTACGAGCAGTACTTC
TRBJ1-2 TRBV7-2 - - CASSRKGSYGYTF TGTGCCAGCAGCCGAAAGGGATCGTATGGCTACACCTTC
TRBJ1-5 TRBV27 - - CASSNRVTQPQHF TGTGCCAGCAGCAACAGGGTAACTCAGCCCCAGCATTTT
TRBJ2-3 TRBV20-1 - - CRVKFGGTDTQYF TGCAGAGTGAAGTTTGGCGGCACAGATACGCAGTATTTT
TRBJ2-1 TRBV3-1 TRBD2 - CASSQLADNEQFF TGTGCCAGCAGCCAACTAGCGGACAATGAGCAGTTCTTC
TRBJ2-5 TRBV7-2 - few CASSLSPLVQETQYF TGTGCCAGCAGCTTATCTCCCCTTGTACAAGAGACCCAGTACTTC
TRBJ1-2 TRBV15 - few CATSRDRGLRGYTF TGTGCCACCAGCAGAGATCGGGGGCTGAGGGGCTACACCTTC
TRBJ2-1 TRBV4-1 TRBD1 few CASSQERGGSDNEQFF TGCGCCAGCAGCCAAGAGAGAGGGGGCTCGGACAATGAGCAGTTCTTC
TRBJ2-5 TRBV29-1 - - CSVARTVQETQYF TGCAGCGTTGCCCGTACTGTCCAAGAGACCCAGTACTTC
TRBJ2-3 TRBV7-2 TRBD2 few CASSLSSGGPGDTQYF TGTGCCAGCAGCTTAAGTAGCGGGGGTCCAGGGGATACGCAGTATTTT
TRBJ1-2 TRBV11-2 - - CASSSPGSRLYGYTF TGTGCCAGCAGCTCCCCAGGGAGTAGGCTCTATGGCTACACCTTC
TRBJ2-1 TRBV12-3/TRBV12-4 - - CASSGAGRGINEQFF TGTGCCAGCAGTGGGGCAGGTCGGGGGATTAATGAGCAGTTCTTC
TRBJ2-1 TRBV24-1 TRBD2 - CSTSDLKSGGIGDEQFF TGTTCCACCAGTGATTTAAAGTCCGGGGGGATTGGGGATGAGCAGTTCTTC
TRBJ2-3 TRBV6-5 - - CASSSSGGGASTDTQYF TGTGCCAGCAGTTCCTCCGGTGGGGGGGCTAGCACAGATACGCAGTATTTT
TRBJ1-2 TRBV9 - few CASSVGADRNLNYGYTF TGTGCCAGCAGCGTAGGCGCAGATCGTAACCTTAACTATGGCTACACCTTC